This paragraph reports one T cell receptor beta chain. Its specificity is unknown. The record originates from a study of cytomegalovirus exposure and HLA in healthy donors. V lost 6 bases to trimming and J lost 7 bases, with 16 bases between them. Germline lookup yields CDR1 LNHDA and CDR2 SQIVND (reference sequence). The CDR3 extends over 13 amino acids. Primers included in the PCR were 60 Vbeta and 13 Jbeta primers. TCRdb's copy holds only in-frame clones and misses some; the assay was immunoSEQ multiplex PCR. Among a few hundred thousand clones listed, 84% were seen once. Study-level points and caveats: A link between a missense DCLRE1C variant and TCR beta V- and J-gene trimming emerged from a later analysis.

This TCR was sampled from a woman aged 40-49 years in good health and CMV-seropositive. The source material was PBMCs. This chain connects TRBV19 to TRBJ2-7; tentative D call: TRBD2 (5 bases). As DNA, the CDR3 is TGTGCCAGTAGGGCGGCCCGGCGAGGGGAGCAGTACTTC. It encodes CASRAARRGEQYF.